This T cell receptor beta chain emerged from a study of T cells after posttransplantation cyclophosphamide (dated by TCRdb to about 2016). For the wider study: Using TRB sequencing, the study followed how the T cell repertoire rebuilt after myeloablative bone marrow transplantation with posttransplantation cyclophosphamide given as GVHD prophylaxis. Up to roughly 3 additional blood samples from 2 to 5.2 years after transplant were also TRB-sequenced in 3 patients, as was pretransplant blood from 4 patients. Samples from some 40 PTCy-treated patients, along with samples from 16 of their related bone marrow donors, underwent antigen receptor sequencing. Because TRA and TRB clonality were tightly correlated in 9 or 10 samples, subsequent TCR analyses were focused on TRB only. Blood from all 35 or so PTCy patients with 1-year posttransplant specimens was subjected to TRB sequencing. Public TRB sequences were searched against a database of over 3,600 sequences associated with responses to pathogens, tumor antigens, self-antigens and alloantigens.

The treatment or condition label, read with the paper, signifies: high-dose cyclophosphamide on days +3 and +4 as single-agent GVHD prophylaxis. Patients in the PTCy group got busulfan and fludarabine conditioning, a marrow graft from a related or unrelated donor, and cyclophosphamide on days +3 and +4. PTCy-treated patients came from a prospective multi-institutional clinical trial. Peripheral blood and bone marrow mononuclear cells were isolated by Ficoll-Hypaque density centrifugation and were cryopreserved. To note about this clone: The clone's antigen remains unknown. No quality values exist for individual bases; no much larger clone is one base distant.

Here is what the overall study found, with its caveats: Across some 45 patients, TRB clonality was highly associated with recipient CMV seropositivity and CMV reactivation, and PTCy diversity was similar to diversity in CNI/methotrexate controls. Donor-recipient similarity was low at 1-2 months but increased during the first year, and donor CD8+ memory clones often dominated later blood repertoires. The TRB repertoires of T cells infiltrating skin or GI tract showed only limited overlap with the TRB repertoires of T cells in blood.

Genomic DNA was used for TRB sequencing, which was performed with the immunoSEQ assay at survey resolution or with the hsTCRB kit. The paper's processing steps were these. The immunoSEQ software handled initial read processing, and the LymphoSeq R package was used for repertoire analyses. Clonality was computed as 1 minus normalized Shannon entropy; Gini coefficient was also calculated for each TRB dataset. To infer phenotypes in unsorted samples, TRB sequences from sorted subsets of the recipient or donor were mapped onto unsorted samples from the same recipient. Held by TCRdb, this immuneACCESS table contains in-frame sequences only and omits some clones. Under half of the omission traces to an unresolved V gene where checked; the cause of the rest is unknown. The V and J calls and clone size are taken from that table; D and trimming were inferred from the DNA. The sample profile shows some 10,000 clones; around 80% of them were found once. Approximately 5.4% of the sample is in the top ten clones.

Taken from the germline V gene, the CDR1 and CDR2 loops are MNHNS and SASEGT. Counted from cysteine to phenylalanine, this CDR3 has 14 amino acids. Only the CDR3 DNA is retained, 42 bases long and in frame from the first base. The junction carries 8 bases between V and J, which are trimmed by 4 bases and 2 bases respectively. The sequence derives from a female patient in her fifties or sixties who received an allogeneic stem cell transplant from a related donor, was CMV-positive, and had no GVHD. Some T cells may originate with the graft donor following a transplant. The V gene is TRBV6-1 and the J gene is TRBJ2-2; possibly the D gene is TRBD1, per 6 matching bases. The specimen was PBMCs, collected after allogeneic stem cell transplant with posttransplant cyclophosphamide. CDR3 loop: CASSVGTNTGELFF. The DNA is TGTGCCAGCAGTGTCGGGACAAACACCGGGGAGCTGTTTTTT.